This TCR beta chain originates from a study of immune cell composition in non-small cell lung cancer. Findings and caveats of the study: Squamous carcinomas (75%) more often had tumour-associated clones >0.5% than adenocarcinomas (approximately 35%).

Normal lung sampling was at least 3 cm from the tumour, as distant as possible. The data were produced by immunoSEQ multiplex PCR, yet TCRdb's version contains in-frame clones alone and is incomplete. The sample includes under 6,000 clones, more than 70% of them seen just once. This CDR3 region has 15 residues. The V end lost 4 bases, the J end lost 8 bases, and 17 bases lay between the germline ends. CDR1 and CDR2 (germline): MNHNY, SVGAGI (reference sequence). Worth noting for this clone: Antigen specificity is unknown.

Sequenced material: non-adjacent lung tissue. The chain couples TRBV6-6 to TRBJ1-4; tentatively, D is TRBD1 (5 bases). The sequence was obtained from a human donor with non-small cell lung cancer. Some clones in this sample may be carry-over from other donors' samples. CDR3 bases: TGTGCCAGCAGTTCGGGAGGGGATACGAGCGAAAAACTGTTTTTT. Its protein is CASSSGGDTSEKLFF.